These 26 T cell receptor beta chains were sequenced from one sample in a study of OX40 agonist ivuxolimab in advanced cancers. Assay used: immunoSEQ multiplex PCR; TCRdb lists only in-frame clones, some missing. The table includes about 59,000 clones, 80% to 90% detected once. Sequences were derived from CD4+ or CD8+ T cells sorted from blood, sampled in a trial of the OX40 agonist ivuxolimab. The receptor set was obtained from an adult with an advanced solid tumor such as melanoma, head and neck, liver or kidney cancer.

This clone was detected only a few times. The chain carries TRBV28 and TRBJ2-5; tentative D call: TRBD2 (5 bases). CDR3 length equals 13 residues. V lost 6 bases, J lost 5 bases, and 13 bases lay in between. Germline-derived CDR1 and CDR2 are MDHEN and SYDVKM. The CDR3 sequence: CASRASAVETQYF. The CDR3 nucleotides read TGTGCCAGCAGGGCCTCAGCGGTCGAGACCCAGTACTTC.

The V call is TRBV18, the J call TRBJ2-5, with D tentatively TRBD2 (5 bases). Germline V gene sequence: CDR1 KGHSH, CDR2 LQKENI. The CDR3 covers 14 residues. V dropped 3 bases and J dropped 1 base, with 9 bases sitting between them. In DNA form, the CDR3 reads TGTGCCAGCTCACCGGACTTTGGCCAAGAGACCCAGTACTTC. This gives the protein CASSPDFGQETQYF. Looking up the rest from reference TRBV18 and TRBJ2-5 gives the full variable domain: NAGVMQNPRHLVRRRGQEARLRCSPMKGHSHVYWYRQLPEEGLKFMVYLQKENIIDESGMPKERFSAEFPKEGPSILRIQQVVRGDSAAYFCASSPDFGQETQYFGPGTRLLVL.

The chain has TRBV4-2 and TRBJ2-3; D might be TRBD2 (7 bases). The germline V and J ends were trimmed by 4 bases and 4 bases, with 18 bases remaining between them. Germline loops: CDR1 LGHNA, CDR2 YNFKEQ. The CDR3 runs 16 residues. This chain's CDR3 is CASSREGGGRADTQYF. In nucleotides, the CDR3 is TGTGCCAGCAGCCGGGAGGGCGGGGGCCGGGCAGATACGCAGTATTTT.

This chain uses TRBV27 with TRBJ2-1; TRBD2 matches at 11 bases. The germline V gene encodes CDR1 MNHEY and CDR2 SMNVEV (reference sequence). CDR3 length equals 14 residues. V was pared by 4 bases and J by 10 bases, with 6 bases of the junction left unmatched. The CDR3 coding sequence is TGTGCCAGCAGTTATTCACTAGCGGGGGCCGAGCAGTTCTTC. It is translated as CASSYSLAGAEQFF.

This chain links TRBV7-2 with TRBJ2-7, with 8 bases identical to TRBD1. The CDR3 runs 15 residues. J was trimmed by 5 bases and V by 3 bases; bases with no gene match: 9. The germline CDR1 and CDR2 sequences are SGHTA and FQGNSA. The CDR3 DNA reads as TGTGCCAGCAGCTTGAGGACAGGGAACATCCACGAGCAGTACTTC. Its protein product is CASSLRTGNIHEQYF.

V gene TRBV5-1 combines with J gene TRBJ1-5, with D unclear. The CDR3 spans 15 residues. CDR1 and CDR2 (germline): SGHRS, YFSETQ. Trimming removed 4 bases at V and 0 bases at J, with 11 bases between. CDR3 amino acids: CASSLDGDSNQPQHF. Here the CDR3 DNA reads TGCGCCAGCAGCCTGGACGGGGATAGCAATCAGCCCCAGCATTTT.

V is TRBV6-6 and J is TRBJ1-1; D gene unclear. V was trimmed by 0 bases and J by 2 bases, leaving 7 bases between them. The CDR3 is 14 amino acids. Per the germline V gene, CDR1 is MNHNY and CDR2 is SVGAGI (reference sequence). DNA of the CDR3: TGTGCCAGCAGTTACTCGAAGCGTAACACTGAAGCTTTCTTT. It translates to CASSYSKRNTEAFF.

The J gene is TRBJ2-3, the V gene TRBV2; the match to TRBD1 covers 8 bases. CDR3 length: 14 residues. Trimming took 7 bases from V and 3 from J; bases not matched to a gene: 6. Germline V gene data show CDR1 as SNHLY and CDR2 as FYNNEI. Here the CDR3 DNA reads TGTGCCAGCACCTGGACAGGGACGACAGATACGCAGTATTTT. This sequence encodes CASTWTGTTDTQYF.

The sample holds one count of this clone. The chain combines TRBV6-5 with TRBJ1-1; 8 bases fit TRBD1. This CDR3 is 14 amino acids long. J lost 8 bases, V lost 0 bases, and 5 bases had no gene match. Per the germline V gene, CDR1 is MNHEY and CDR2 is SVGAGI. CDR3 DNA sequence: TGTGCCAGCAGTTACTCGGACAGGGTGGTAGAAGCTTTCTTT. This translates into CASSYSDRVVEAFF.

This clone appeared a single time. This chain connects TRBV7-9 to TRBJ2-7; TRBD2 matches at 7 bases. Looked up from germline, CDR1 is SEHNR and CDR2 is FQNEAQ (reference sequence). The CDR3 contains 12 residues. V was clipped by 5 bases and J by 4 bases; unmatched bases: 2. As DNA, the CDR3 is TGTGCCAGCAGCCCGGGGGGTTACGAGCAGTACTTC. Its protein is CASSPGGYEQYF.

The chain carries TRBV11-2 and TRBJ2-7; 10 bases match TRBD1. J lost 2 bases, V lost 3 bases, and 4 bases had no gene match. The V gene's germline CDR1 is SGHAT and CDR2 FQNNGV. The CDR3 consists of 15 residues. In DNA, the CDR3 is TGTGCCAGCAGCTTTCTGACAGGGGGCCCCTACGAGCAGTACTTC. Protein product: CASSFLTGGPYEQYF.

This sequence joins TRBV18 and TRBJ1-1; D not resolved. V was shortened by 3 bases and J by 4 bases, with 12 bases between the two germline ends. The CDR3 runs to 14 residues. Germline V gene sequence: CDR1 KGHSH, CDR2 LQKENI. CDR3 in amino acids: CASSPSGIITEAFF. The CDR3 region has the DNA TGTGCCAGCTCACCCTCCGGTATTATCACTGAAGCTTTCTTT.

This CDR3 is CASSQTGNTGELFF. In DNA form, the CDR3 reads TGTGCCAGCAGCCAAACAGGGAACACCGGGGAGCTGTTTTTT. The chain is built from TRBV4-2 and TRBJ2-2; D might be TRBD1 (5 bases). CDR1 LGHNA and CDR2 YNFKEQ come from the germline V gene. Trimming cost V 2 bases and J 1 base, with 5 bases left between them. This CDR3 contains 14 residues.

The DNA for the CDR3 is TGTGCCAGTAGTATAAACTCGAACACCGGGGAGCTGTTTTTT. Translation gives CASSINSNTGELFF. V usage is TRBV19 and J usage is TRBJ2-2; D is uncertain. Germline V gene data show CDR1 as LNHDA and CDR2 as SQIVND (reference sequence). This CDR3 comprises 14 residues. V was trimmed by 2 bases and J by 0 bases, leaving 4 bases between them.

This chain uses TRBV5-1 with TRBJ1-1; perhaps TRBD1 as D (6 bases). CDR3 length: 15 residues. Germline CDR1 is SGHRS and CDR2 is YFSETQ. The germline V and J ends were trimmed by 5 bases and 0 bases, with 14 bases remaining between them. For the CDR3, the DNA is TGCGCCAGCAGTAGGAATGGGGGGCTGAACACTGAAGCTTTCTTT. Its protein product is CASSRNGGLNTEAFF.

CDR3: CASSEGAEATSGSRRDTQYF. Here the CDR3 DNA reads TGCGCCAGCAGTGAGGGGGCTGAAGCTACTAGCGGGAGTCGGAGGGATACGCAGTATTTT. The chain carries TRBV10-1 and TRBJ2-3; 11 positions match TRBD2. This CDR3 region has 20 residues. Germline-derived CDR1 and CDR2 are WNHNN and SYGVQD (reference sequence). The trim removed 2 bases at V and 6 bases at J, leaving 19 bases unmatched.

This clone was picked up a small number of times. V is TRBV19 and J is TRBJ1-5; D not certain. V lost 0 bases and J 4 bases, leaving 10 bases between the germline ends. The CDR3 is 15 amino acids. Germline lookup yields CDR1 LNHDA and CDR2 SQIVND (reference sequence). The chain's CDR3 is CASSIDHSKNQPQHF. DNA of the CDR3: TGTGCCAGTAGTATAGATCACAGCAAGAATCAGCCCCAGCATTTT.

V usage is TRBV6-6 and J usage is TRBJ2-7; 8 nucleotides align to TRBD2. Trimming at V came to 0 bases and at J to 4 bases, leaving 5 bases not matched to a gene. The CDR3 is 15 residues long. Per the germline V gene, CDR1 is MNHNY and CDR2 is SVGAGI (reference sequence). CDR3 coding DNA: TGTGCCAGCAGTTACTCGTCAGCGGGGGATTACGAGCAGTACTTC. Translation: CASSYSSAGDYEQYF.

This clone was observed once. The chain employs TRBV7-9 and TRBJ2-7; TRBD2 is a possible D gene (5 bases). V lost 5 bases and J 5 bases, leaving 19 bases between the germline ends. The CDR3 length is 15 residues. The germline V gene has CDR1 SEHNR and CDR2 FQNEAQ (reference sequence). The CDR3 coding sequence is TGTGCCAGCAGCCTCCACCGGGGTTCTTACCACGAGCAGTACTTC. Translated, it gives CASSLHRGSYHEQYF.

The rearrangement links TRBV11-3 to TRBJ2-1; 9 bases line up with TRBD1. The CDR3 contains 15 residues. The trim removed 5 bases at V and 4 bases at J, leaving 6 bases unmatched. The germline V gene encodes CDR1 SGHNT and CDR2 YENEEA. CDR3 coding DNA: TGTGCCAGCAGCACGGCCGGACAGGGGTACAATGAGCAGTTCTTC. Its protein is CASSTAGQGYNEQFF.

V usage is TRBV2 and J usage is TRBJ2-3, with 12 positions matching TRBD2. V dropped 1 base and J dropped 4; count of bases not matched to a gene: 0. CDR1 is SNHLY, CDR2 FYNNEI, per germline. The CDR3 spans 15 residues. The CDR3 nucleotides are TGTGCCAGCAGTGAAGGACTAGCGGGAGCAGATACGCAGTATTTT. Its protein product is CASSEGLAGADTQYF.

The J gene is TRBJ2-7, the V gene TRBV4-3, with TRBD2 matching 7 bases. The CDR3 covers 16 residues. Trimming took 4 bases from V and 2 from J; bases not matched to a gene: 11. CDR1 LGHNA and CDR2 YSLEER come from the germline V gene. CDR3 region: CASSRSRASGTYEQYF. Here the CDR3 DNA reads TGCGCCAGCAGCCGAAGTAGGGCTAGCGGAACCTACGAGCAGTACTTC.

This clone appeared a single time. The CDR3 DNA sequence: TGTGCCAGCAGCGCCTTTTTGGGCGGTCAGTACTTC. Translation gives CASSAFLGGQYF. This chain uses TRBV7-2 with TRBJ2-7; D remains ambiguous. Germline CDR1 and CDR2: SGHTA and FQGNSA. The V gene lost 5 bases and the J gene lost 10 bases, with 15 bases spanning the gap. The CDR3 loop spans 12 amino acids. The full variable domain, in which reference TRBV7-2 and TRBJ2-7 provide the parts outside the CDR3, is GAGVSQSPSNKVTEKGKDVELRCDPISGHTALYWYRQSLGQGLEFLIYFQGNSAPDKSGLPSDRFSAERTGGSVSTLTIQRTQQEDSAVYLCASSAFLGGQYFGPGTRLTVT.

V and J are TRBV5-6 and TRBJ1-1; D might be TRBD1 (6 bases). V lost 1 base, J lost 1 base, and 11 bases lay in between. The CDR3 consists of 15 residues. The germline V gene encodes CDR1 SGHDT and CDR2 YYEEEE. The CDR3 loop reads CASSLYRAGNTEAFF. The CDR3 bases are TGTGCCAGCAGCTTGTACAGGGCGGGGAACACTGAAGCTTTCTTT.

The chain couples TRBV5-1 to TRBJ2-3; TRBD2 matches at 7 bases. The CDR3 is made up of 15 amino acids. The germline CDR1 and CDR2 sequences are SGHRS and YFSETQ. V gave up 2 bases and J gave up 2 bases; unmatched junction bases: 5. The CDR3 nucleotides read TGCGCCAGCAGCTTAACGGGAGGTGCCACAGATACGCAGTATTTT. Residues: CASSLTGGATDTQYF. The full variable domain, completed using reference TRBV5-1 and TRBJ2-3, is KAGVTQTPRYLIKTRGQQVTLSCSPISGHRSVSWYQQTPGQGLQFLFEYFSETQRNKGNFPGRFSGRQFSNSRSEMNVSTLELGDSALYLCASSLTGGATDTQYFGPGTRLTVL.

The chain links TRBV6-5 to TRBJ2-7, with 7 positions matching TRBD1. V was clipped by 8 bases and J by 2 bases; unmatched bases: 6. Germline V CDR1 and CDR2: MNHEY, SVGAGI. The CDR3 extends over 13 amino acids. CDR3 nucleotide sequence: TGTGCCAGCGTCGACAGGGCTCCCTACGAGCAGTACTTC. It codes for CASVDRAPYEQYF.